This T cell receptor beta chain emerged from a study of T cells in Graves' hyperthyroidism and ophthalmopathy. Study-wide points: Most thyroid clonotypes expanded above 0.001 were also detected in blood.

This clonotype has at least ten counts. Its antigen remains unknown. Per the germline V gene, CDR1 is SGHVS and CDR2 is FQNEAQ. This CDR3 spans 17 amino acids. J lost 1 base, V lost 3 bases, and 6 bases had no gene match. RNA transcripts provided the source from which TCR beta CDR3 regions were amplified. The study used the HTBI primer set for a first-round RT-PCR of the TCR CDR3. Each CDR3 protein is one row after TCRdb ran MiXCR on the multiplex PCR reads. The table records about 560,000 distinct CDR3 sequences, 15% to 20% of them present only once. This TCR came from a young woman with Graves' hyperthyroidism. Sequences were obtained from blood. V gene TRBV7-8 combines with J gene TRBJ1-4, with 9 bases fitting TRBD1. The CDR3 spells CASSLVQGAGTNEKLFF. CDR3 DNA: TGTGCCAGCAGCTTGGTACAGGGGGCCGGAACTAATGAAAAACTGTTTTTT.